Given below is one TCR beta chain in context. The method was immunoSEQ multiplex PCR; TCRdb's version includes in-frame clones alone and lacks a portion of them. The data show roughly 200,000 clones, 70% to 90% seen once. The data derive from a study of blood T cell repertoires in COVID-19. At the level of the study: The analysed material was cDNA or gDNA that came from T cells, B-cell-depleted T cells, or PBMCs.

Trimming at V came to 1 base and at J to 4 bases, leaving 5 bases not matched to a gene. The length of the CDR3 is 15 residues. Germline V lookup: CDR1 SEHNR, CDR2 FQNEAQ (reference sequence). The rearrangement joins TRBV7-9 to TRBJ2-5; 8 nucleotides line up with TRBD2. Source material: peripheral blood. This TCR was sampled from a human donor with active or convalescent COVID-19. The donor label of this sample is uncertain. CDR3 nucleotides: TGTGCCAGCAGCTTAGAGAGTCTAGCGGGAGAGACCCAGTACTTC. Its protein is CASSLESLAGETQYF.